This T cell receptor (beta chain) was captured in a study of identical twins (dated by TCRdb to 2016 to 2018). Notes on the research overall: To test whether fetal clonotypes persist, this study deep-sequenced TCR alpha and beta repertoires from monozygotic twins, from unrelated adults of various ages, and from cord blood. Replicate twin experiments were performed at different times using different library preparation protocols to rule out contamination. Study-wide conclusions, independent of this receptor: A weaker excess of twin sharing was found in beta out-of-frame sequences because the signal-to-noise ratio was lowered by fewer shared sequences. Out-of-frame TCR alpha sharing in monozygotic twins was systematically underestimated by recombination models, whereas sharing between unrelated individuals was in agreement with the recombination models. Conclusions relied on cross-sectional statistical analysis, since the same donors could not be followed over many years. Compared with coincidental sharing between unrelated individuals, out-of-frame TCR alpha sequences shared between twins showed an excess of sequences with low generation probability. Zero-insertion analyses could be partly confounded by invariant T cells such as MAIT and iNKT, though diverse VJ usage argued against such confounding for most clonotypes. Abundant cord blood beta clonotypes had fewer insertions, young adult naive repertoires showed a similar but weaker trend, and memory repertoires showed no such trend.

All donors were healthy Caucasians. The twin cohort comprised three pairs of female monozygotic twins, all aged roughly 18 to 30 years. Miltenyi CD45RO+ enrichment and human naive T-cell isolation kits were used to isolate memory (CD45RO+) and naive T cells from PBMC. The cysteine opens and the phenylalanine closes a CDR3 of 13 amino acids. Just the 39-base CDR3 DNA is kept, in frame starting at base 1. Trimmed from V: 1 base; trimmed from J: 9 bases; junction bases lacking a gene match: 3. The germline V gene yields SNHLY for CDR1 and FYNNEI for CDR2. The library relied on 5' RACE. The sequencer listed for this sample is Illumina HiSeq 2000. Template switching added a universal primer binding site, and the final cDNA carried a unique molecular identifier that allowed TCR cDNA molecules to be counted accurately. Specific primers in the conserved constant-segment region were used to synthesize first-strand cDNA for TCR alpha and beta chains. Each cDNA library was double barcoded, with a SMART-Mk sample barcode plus Illumina barcodes, to control for contamination. Two successive PCR steps introduced TruSeq adapter sequences along with Illumina sample barcodes. The Illumina HiSeq platform was used with custom primers to sequence TCR alpha and beta cDNA libraries. The published analysis was carried out like this. MiGEC was used to process raw reads and extract unique molecular identifiers, and MiXCR was used to find CDR3 positions. For each individual, recombination models were inferred using an EM algorithm with the repgenHMM and IGoR tools. Shared clonotypes were analyzed with the tcR package in R, and sharing was normalized by the product of cloneset sizes. To study raw recombination without the effects of thymic and clonal selection, out-of-frame nonproductive sequences were analyzed. TCRdb trimmed the raw reads at Q25, called clones with MiXCR and kept productive beta chains. A single entry per CDR3 protein holds the most common genes and DNA from its merged rows. TCRdb, not the authors, supplied the V and J calls. This sample holds about 280,000 distinct CDR3 sequences; about 8.9% were observed only once. The ten largest clonotypes hold more than 2% of the sample.

In regard to this clonotype: Its antigen is currently not known. No per-base quality is available; no much larger clone lies one base away.

These data were also reused for a study on yellow fever vaccine responses in identical twins. The second investigation adds: The T cell response to vaccination in identical twins was reported by the authors to appear partly convergent and partly personalized. The study precisely tracked vaccine-responding T cell clones in identical twins.

The chain joins TRBV2 to TRBJ2-1; 7 junctional bases match TRBD1. Sequenced input: memory (CD45RO+) T cells sorted from blood. The cell subset or site label for this specimen denotes: CD45RO+ enriched T cells. The receptor was isolated from a woman between 18 and 30 years old in good health. The nucleotides are TGTGCCAGCAGTGAAGAACACAGGGGTGAGCAGTTCTTC. Its protein is CASSEEHRGEQFF.